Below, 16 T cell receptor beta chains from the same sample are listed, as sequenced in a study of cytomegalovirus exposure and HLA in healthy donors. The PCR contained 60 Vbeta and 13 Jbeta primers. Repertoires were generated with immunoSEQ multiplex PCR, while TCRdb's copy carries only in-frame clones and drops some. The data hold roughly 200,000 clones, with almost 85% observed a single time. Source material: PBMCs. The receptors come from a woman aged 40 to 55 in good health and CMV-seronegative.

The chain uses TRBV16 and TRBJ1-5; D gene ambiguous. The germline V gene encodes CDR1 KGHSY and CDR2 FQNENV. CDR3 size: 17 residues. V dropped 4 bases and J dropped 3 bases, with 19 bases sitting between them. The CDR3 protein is CASSLIGFGGINQPQHF. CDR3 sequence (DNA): TGTGCCAGCAGCCTGATAGGATTCGGAGGGATCAATCAGCCCCAGCATTTT.

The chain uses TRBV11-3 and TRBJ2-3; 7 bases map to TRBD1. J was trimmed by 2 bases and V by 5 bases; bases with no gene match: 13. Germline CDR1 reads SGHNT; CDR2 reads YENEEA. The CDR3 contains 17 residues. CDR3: CASSARATGRFTDTQYF. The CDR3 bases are TGTGCCAGCAGCGCTCGGGCGACAGGGCGATTCACAGATACGCAGTATTTT.

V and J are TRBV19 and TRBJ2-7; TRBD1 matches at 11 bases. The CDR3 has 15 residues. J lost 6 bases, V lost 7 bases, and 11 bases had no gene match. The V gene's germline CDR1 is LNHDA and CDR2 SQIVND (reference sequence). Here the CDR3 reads CASTSRGGQGVEQYF. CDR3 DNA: TGTGCCAGTACCTCCAGGGGGGGACAGGGGGTCGAGCAGTACTTC.

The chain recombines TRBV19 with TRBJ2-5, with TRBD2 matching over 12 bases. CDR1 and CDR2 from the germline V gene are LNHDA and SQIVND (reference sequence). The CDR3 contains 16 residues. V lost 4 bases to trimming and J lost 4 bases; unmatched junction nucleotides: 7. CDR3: CASSRLAGASPETQYF. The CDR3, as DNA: TGTGCCAGTAGTAGACTAGCGGGGGCGTCACCAGAGACCCAGTACTTC.

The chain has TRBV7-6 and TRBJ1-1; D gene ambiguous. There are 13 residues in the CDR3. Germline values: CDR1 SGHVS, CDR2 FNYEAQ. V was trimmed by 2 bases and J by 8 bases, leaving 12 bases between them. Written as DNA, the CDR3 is TGTGCCAGCAGCTTATCTCAGGTTTCGGAAGCTTTCTTT. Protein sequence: CASSLSQVSEAFF.

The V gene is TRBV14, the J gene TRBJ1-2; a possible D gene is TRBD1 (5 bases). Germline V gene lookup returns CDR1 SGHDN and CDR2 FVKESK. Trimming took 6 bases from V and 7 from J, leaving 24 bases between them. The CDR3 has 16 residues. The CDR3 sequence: CASSLRGGMTMAGYTF. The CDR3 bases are TGTGCCAGCAGTCTGCGGGGGGGGATGACTATGGCTGGCTACACCTTC.

The CDR3 spells CASSYGTGGLNTEAFF. CDR3 DNA: TGTGCCAGCAGCTACGGGACAGGAGGACTGAACACTGAAGCTTTCTTT. This sequence joins TRBV7-2 and TRBJ1-1; 8 nucleotides match TRBD1. In germline, CDR1 is SGHTA, CDR2 FQGNSA. This CDR3 contains 16 residues. Unmatched junction bases numbered 7, after V lost 4 bases and J lost 0 bases. The full variable domain, its missing parts supplied by reference TRBV7-2 and TRBJ1-1, is GAGVSQSPSNKVTEKGKDVELRCDPISGHTALYWYRQSLGQGLEFLIYFQGNSAPDKSGLPSDRFSAERTGGSVSTLTIQRTQQEDSAVYLCASSYGTGGLNTEAFFGQGTRLTVV.

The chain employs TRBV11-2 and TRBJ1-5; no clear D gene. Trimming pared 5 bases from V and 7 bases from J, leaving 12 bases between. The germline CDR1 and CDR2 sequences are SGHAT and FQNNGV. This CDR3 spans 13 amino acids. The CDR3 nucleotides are TGTGCCAGCAGCCCGCGGGCCGGCCAGCCCCAGCATTTT. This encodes CASSPRAGQPQHF.

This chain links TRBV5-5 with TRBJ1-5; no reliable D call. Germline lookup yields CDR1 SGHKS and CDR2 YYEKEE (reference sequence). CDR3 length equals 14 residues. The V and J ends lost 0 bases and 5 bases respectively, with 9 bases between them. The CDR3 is CASSLAGLDQPQHF. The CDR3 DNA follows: TGTGCCAGCAGCTTGGCAGGTTTAGATCAGCCCCAGCATTTT.

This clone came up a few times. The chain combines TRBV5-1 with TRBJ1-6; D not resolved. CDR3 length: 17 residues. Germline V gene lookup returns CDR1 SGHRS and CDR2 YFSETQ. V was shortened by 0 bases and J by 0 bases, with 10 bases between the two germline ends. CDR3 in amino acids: CASSLDAVGSYNSPLHF. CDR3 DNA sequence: TGCGCCAGCAGCTTGGATGCGGTAGGCTCCTATAATTCACCCCTCCACTTT. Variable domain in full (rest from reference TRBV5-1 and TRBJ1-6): KAGVTQTPRYLIKTRGQQVTLSCSPISGHRSVSWYQQTPGQGLQFLFEYFSETQRNKGNFPGRFSGRQFSNSRSEMNVSTLELGDSALYLCASSLDAVGSYNSPLHFGNGTRLTVT.

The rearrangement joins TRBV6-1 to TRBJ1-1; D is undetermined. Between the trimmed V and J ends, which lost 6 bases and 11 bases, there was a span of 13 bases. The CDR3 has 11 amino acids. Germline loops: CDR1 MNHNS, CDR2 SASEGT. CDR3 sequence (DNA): TGTGCCAGCAGAGAGGCGGGAGGGGCTTTCTTT. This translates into CASREAGGAFF.

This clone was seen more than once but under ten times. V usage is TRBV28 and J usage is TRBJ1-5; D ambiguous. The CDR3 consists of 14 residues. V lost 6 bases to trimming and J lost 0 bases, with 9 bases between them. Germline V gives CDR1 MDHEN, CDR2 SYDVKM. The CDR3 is CASSQVDSNQPQHF. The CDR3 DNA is TGTGCCAGCAGCCAAGTAGATAGCAATCAGCCCCAGCATTTT.

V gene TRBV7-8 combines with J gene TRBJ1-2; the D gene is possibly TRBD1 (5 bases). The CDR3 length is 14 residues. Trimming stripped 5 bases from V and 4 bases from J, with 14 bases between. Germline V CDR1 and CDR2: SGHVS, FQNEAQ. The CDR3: CASSPTGSGYGYTF. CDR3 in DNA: TGTGCCAGCAGCCCCACAGGATCGGGCTATGGCTACACCTTC. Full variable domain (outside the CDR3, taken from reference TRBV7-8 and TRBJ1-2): GAGVSQSPRYKVAKRGQDVALRCDPISGHVSLFWYQQALGQGPEFLTYFQNEAQLDKSGLPSDRFFAERPEGSVSTLKIQRTQQEDSAVYLCASSPTGSGYGYTFGSGTRLTVV.

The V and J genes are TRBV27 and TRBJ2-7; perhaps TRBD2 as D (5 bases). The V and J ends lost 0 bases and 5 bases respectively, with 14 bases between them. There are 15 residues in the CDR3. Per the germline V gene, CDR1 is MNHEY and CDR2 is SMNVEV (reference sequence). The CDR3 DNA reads TGTGCCAGCAGTTTATCTAGAACGGGGAAGAACGAGCAGTACTTC. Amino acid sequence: CASSLSRTGKNEQYF.

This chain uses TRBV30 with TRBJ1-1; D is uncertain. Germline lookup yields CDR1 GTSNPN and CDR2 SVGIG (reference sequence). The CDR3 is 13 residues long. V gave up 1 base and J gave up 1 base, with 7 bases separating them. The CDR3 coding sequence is TGTGCCTGGAGTGCAACAGCGAACACTGAAGCTTTCTTT. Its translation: CAWSATANTEAFF.

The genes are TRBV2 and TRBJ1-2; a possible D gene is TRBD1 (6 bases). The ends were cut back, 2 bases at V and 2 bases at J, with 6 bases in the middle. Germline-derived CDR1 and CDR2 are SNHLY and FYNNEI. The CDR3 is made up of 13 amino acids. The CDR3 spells CASSERGNYGYTF. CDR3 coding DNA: TGTGCCAGCAGTGAAAGGGGGAACTATGGCTACACCTTC.